This entry lists 15 T cell receptor beta chains sequenced from one sample in a study of metastatic and nonmetastatic thyroid tumors. TCRdb re-processed the PCR reads through MiXCR. The data contain some 64,000 clones, 4% to 5% of them singletons. No treatment had been given to any patient before thyroid surgery. The sequenced sample consisted of blood. These receptors all stem from a female donor with papillary thyroid cancer or a benign thyroid nodule (not recorded which). Some clones in this sample may be carry-over from other donors' samples.

With regard to this clone: A much more abundant neighbour one base away suggests this may be a read error. This specimen includes other DNA sequences encoding the same CDR3. The chain combines TRBV29-1 with TRBJ2-7; weak D call: TRBD2 (5 bases). CDR1 is SQVTM, CDR2 ANQGSEA, per germline. CDR3 length: 11 residues. The CDR3 loop is CSVEHSYEQYF. Written as DNA, the CDR3 is TGTAGCGTCGAACACTCCTACGAGCAGTACTTC.

This clone was counted many times. The CDR3 sequence is CAWSVLGGQFNEKLFF. CDR3 nucleotide sequence: TGTGCCTGGAGTGTACTAGGGGGACAGTTTAATGAAAAACTGTTTTTT. V is TRBV30 and J is TRBJ1-4; TRBD1 aligns across 7 bases. The germline V gene has CDR1 GTSNPN and CDR2 SVGIG (reference sequence). J lost 4 bases, V lost 0 bases, and 8 bases had no gene match. This CDR3 is 16 amino acids long.

On this clone: One end of the junction varies from germline; a read error may be responsible. V gene TRBV7-3 combines with J gene TRBJ1-5, with 9 nucleotides matching TRBD1. The CDR3 runs 16 residues. The germline gives CDR1 SGHTA, CDR2 FQGTGA. CDR3 in amino acids: CASTLGGTGSIQPQHF. In DNA form, the CDR3 reads TGTGCCAGCACCTTAGGAGGGACAGGGTCAATTCAGCCCCAGCATTTT.

This clone showed up many times. V is TRBV11-2 and J is TRBJ2-1; 8 positions agree with TRBD2. CDR3 size: 15 residues. Losses at the gene ends were 1 base for V and 11 bases for J; bases not matched to a gene: 10. Looked up from germline, CDR1 is SGHAT and CDR2 is FQNNGV. Here the CDR3 reads CASSLGAGRGIKQFF. In DNA, the CDR3 is TGTGCCAGCAGCTTAGGGGCCGGGAGGGGTATTAAGCAGTTCTTC.

At least ten counts were recorded for this clone. J is TRBJ2-3 and V is TRBV2; D ambiguous. Germline V gives CDR1 SNHLY, CDR2 FYNNEI. V was clipped by 7 bases and J by 4 bases, with 12 bases between them. The length of the CDR3 is 13 residues. CDR3 DNA: TGTGCCAGCACCGGAGACCCACCAGATACGCAGTATTTT. It codes for CASTGDPPDTQYF.

This clone was detected ten times or more. The V gene is TRBV7-3, the J gene TRBJ2-3; D uncertain. Trimming took off 3 bases at V and 3 bases at J, with 7 bases between the two ends. This CDR3 spans 13 amino acids. The germline gives CDR1 SGHTA, CDR2 FQGTGA. CDR3 coding DNA: TGTGCCAGCAGCTTGGACCTAACAGATACGCAGTATTTT. This encodes CASSLDLTDTQYF.

This clone has just a few counts. The chain is built from TRBV6-5 and TRBJ1-1, with D perhaps matching TRBD1 (5 bases). The germline V and J ends were trimmed by 4 bases and 4 bases, with 16 bases remaining between them. The germline CDR1 and CDR2 sequences are MNHEY and SVGAGI. The CDR3 has 15 amino acids. The CDR3 protein is CASSSSGRRSTEAFF. CDR3 nucleotide sequence: TGTGCCAGCAGTTCCTCGGGGCGTCGGAGCACTGAAGCTTTCTTT.

Many counts were recorded for this clone. The rearrangement joins TRBV7-3 to TRBJ2-1; 9 bases align to TRBD2. This CDR3 has 16 residues. V shed 1 base, J shed 0 bases, and the junction held 1 base outside the gene matches. Germline CDR1 SGHTA, CDR2 FQGTGA. The CDR3 DNA reads TGTGCCAGCAGCTTAATAGCGGGAGCCTCCTACAATGAGCAGTTCTTC. Protein: CASSLIAGASYNEQFF.

Only a few counts were recorded for this clone. The chain has TRBV2 and TRBJ2-3; unclear D gene. Trimming cost V 4 bases and J 1 base, with 9 bases left between them. CDR3 length equals 14 residues. Germline CDR1 reads SNHLY; CDR2 reads FYNNEI. The CDR3 here is CASSVGIRTDTQYF. The CDR3 nucleotides are TGTGCCAGCAGTGTAGGGATCCGCACAGATACGCAGTATTTT.

This clone has at least ten counts. J is TRBJ2-2 and V is TRBV27, with 13 bases lining up with TRBD2. With V trimmed by 3 bases and J by 0 bases, 4 bases remained unmatched. Per germline, CDR1 MNHEY and CDR2 SMNVEV (reference sequence). CDR3 size: 18 residues. CDR3 bases: TGTGCCAGCAGTTTTAAGACTAGCGGGAGGACGAACACCGGGGAGCTGTTTTTT. Protein product: CASSFKTSGRTNTGELFF.

This clone was counted at least ten times. The chain recombines TRBV5-1 with TRBJ2-3; a weak D match, TRBD1 (7 bases). The germline CDR1 and CDR2 sequences are SGHRS and YFSETQ. V lost 4 bases, J lost 4 bases, and 16 bases lay in between. The CDR3 runs 15 residues. DNA for the CDR3: TGCGCCAGCAGCACCTCGACAGGGAGGCCAGATACGCAGTATTTT. It specifies CASSTSTGRPDTQYF.

This clone was found many times. The rearrangement joins TRBV13 to TRBJ2-1; 12 bases map to TRBD2. Germline-derived CDR1 and CDR2 are PRHDT and FYEKMQ (reference sequence). There are 16 residues in the CDR3. The V segment lost 4 bases and the J segment 10 bases; nucleotides outside the gene matches: 11. The CDR3 DNA reads as TGTGCCAGCAGCTCGCACCTAGCGGGAGGGCCGGGGGAGCAGTTCTTC. Its translation: CASSSHLAGGPGEQFF.

CDR3 sequence (DNA): TGTGCCAGCAGTTACCAACAACCCACAGATACGCAGTATTTT. Encoded protein: CASSYQQPTDTQYF. V gene TRBV6-5 combines with J gene TRBJ2-3, with D hard to call. The V and J ends lost 2 bases and 2 bases respectively, with 8 bases between them. The CDR3 sequence is 14 residues long. The germline V gene encodes CDR1 MNHEY and CDR2 SVGAGI.

This clone was seen many times. The genes are TRBV10-2 and TRBJ2-7; 8 bases are shared with TRBD1. CDR1 WSHSY and CDR2 SAAADI come from the germline V gene. The CDR3 consists of 15 residues. V lost 3 bases and J lost 0; bases outside the gene matches: 4. CDR3 loop: CASSDPGQVSYEQYF. In DNA form, the CDR3 reads TGCGCCAGCAGTGACCCGGGACAGGTCTCCTACGAGCAGTACTTC.

This clone was observed at least ten times. The CDR3 DNA is TGTGCCAGCAGCCTCCACGTTCGGAGCAGGGGGGGCACTGAAGCTTTCTTT. Its translation: CASSLHVRSRGGTEAFF. The chain uses TRBV9 and TRBJ1-1; 7 positions agree with TRBD1. The V and J ends lost 4 bases and 4 bases, in that order; junction bases with no gene match: 16. This CDR3 has 17 amino acids. Germline V gene sequence: CDR1 SGDLS, CDR2 YYNGEE. Full variable domain (remainder filled in from reference TRBV9 and TRBJ1-1): DSGVTQTPKHLITATGQRVTLRCSPRSGDLSVYWYQQSLDQGLQFLIQYYNGEERAKGNILERFSAQQFPDLHSELNLSSLELGDSALYFCASSLHVRSRGGTEAFFGQGTRLTVV.